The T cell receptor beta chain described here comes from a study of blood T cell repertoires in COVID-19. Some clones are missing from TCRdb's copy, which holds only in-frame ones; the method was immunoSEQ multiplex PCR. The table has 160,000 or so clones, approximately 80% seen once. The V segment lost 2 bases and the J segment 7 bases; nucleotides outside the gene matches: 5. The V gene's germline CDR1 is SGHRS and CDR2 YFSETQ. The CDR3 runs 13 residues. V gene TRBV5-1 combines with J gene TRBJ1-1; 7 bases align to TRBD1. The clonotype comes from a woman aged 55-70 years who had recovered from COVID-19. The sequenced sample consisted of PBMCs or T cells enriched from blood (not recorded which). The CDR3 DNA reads TGCGCCAGCAGCTTCCGGGACAGCTTTGAAGCTTTCTTT. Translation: CASSFRDSFEAFF.